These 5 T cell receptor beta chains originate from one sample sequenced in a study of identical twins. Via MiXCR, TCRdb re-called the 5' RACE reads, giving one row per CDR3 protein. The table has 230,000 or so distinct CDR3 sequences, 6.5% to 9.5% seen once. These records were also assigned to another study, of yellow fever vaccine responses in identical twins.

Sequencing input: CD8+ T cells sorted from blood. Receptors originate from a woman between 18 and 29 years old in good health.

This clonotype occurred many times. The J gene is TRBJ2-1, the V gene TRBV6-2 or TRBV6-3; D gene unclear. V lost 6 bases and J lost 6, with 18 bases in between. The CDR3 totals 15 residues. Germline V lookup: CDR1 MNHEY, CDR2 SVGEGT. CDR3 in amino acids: CASSHDDSTGNEQFF. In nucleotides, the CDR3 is TGTGCCAGCAGCCACGACGACTCAACGGGCAATGAGCAGTTCTTC.

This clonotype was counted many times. CDR3: CASSQTQQWGYNEQFF. CDR3 in DNA: TGCGCCAGCAGTCAGACACAGCAATGGGGATACAATGAGCAGTTCTTC. The chain employs TRBV10-2 and TRBJ2-1; the D is unclear. This CDR3 region has 16 residues. The ends were cut back, 5 bases at V and 4 bases at J, with 18 bases in the middle. Germline V CDR1 and CDR2: WSHSY, SAAADI.

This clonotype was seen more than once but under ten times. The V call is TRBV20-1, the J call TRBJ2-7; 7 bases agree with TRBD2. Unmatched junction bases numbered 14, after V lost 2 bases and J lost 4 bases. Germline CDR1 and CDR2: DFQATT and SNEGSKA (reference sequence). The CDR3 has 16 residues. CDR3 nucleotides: TGCAGTGCTAGATGGGGTTGGGAGGGCAACTATTACGAGCAGTACTTC. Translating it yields CSARWGWEGNYYEQYF.

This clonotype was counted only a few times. The CDR3: CASSLGFGTASYEQYF. CDR3 DNA: TGTGCCAGCAGTTTAGGCTTCGGGACCGCCTCCTACGAGCAGTACTTC. The genes are TRBV12-3 or TRBV12-4 and TRBJ2-7; D possibly uses TRBD1 or TRBD2 (5 bases each). The CDR3 is 16 amino acids. V lost 1 base, J lost 0 bases, and 13 bases lay in between.

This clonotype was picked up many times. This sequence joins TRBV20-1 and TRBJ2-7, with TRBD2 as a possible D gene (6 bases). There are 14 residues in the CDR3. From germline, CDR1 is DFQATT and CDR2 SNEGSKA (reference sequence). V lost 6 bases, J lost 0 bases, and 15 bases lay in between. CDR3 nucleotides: TGCAGTGCCCCGGGCGGCGGGGACTCCTACGAGCAGTACTTC. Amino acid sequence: CSAPGGGDSYEQYF.